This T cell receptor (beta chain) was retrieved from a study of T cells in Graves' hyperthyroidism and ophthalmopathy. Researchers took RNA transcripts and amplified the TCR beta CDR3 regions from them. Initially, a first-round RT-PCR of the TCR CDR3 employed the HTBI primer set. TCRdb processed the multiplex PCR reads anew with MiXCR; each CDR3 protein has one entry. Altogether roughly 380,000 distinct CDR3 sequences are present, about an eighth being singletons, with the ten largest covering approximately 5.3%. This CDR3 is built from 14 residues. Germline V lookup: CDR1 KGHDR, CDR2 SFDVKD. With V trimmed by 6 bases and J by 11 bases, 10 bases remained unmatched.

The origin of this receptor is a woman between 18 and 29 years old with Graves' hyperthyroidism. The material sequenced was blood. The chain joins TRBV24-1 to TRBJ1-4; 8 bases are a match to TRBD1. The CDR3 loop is CATSPRDRPDKLFF. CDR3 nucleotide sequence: TGTGCCACCAGTCCCCGGGACAGGCCCGATAAACTGTTTTTT.